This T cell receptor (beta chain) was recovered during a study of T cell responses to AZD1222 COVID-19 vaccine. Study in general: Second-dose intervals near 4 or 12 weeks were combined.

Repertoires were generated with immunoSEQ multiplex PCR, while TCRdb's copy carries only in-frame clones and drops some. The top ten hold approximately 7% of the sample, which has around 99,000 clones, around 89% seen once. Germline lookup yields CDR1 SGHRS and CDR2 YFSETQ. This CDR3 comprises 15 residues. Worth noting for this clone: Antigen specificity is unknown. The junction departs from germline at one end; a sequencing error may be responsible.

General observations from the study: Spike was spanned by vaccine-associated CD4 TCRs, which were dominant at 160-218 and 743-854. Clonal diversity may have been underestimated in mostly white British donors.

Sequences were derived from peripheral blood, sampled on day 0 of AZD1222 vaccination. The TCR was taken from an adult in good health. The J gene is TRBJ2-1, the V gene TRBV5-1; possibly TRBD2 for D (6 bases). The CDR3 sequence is CASSATGDSNNEQFF. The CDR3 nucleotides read TGCGCCAGCAGTGCTACCGGGGACTCCAACAATGAGCAGTTCTTC.